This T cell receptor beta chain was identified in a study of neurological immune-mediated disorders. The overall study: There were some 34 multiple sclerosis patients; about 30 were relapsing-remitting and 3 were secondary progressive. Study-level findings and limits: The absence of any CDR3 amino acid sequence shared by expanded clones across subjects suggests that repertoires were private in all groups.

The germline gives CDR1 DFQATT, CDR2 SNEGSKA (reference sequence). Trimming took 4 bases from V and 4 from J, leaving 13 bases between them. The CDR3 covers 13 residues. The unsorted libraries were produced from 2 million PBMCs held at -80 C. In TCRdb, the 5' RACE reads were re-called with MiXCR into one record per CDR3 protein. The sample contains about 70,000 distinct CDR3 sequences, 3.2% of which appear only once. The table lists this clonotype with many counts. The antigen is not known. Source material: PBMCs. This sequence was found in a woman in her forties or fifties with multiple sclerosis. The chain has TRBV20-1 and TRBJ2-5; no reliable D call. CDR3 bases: TGCAGTGCTACGCCGCTGGGCCCAGAGACCCAGTACTTC. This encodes CSATPLGPETQYF.